The entry that follows covers one T cell receptor (beta chain) sequence. Its matching antigen is unknown. The entry originates in a study of blood T cells in healthy people across ages. Study findings and constraints: The recorded TCR beta diversity per million T cells decreased in a roughly linear manner with age.

There are 13 residues in the CDR3. CDR1 and CDR2 (germline): DFQATT, SNEGSKA (reference sequence). Sample-barcoded 5' priming and a J-beta primer mix drove a second PCR of about 6 to 12 cycles. TCRdb passed the 5' RACE reads through MiXCR, listing each CDR3 protein once. The data show hundreds of thousands of distinct CDR3 sequences, around 38% seen once. The draw of peripheral blood yielded ten milliliters from each donor. The receptor was derived from a man older than 75 in good health. Sequencing was done on a sample of blood. The rearrangement uses TRBV20-1 and TRBJ2-4; D is perhaps TRBD1 (5 bases). The DNA end is more similar to TRBJ2-7, so the J call may be wrong. CDR3 sequence: CSARDTGTYEQYF. The CDR3 region has the DNA TGCAGTGCTAGAGATACAGGAACTTACGAGCAGTACTTC.